Each of the 8 T cell receptor beta chains below was sequenced from the same sample in a study of graft-versus-host responses after intestinal transplantation. Assay: immunoSEQ multiplex PCR; the TCRdb copy retains only in-frame clones and omits some. Seen here are 15,000 to 20,000 clones, around 35% observed once, and the top ten hold roughly 2%. The starting material was alloreactive CD4+ T cells from a mixed lymphocyte reaction culture, obtained before transplantation. Regarding subset: CFSE-low proliferating T cells sorted from roughly six-day pre-transplant mixed lymphocyte reaction (GvH or HvG direction). All receptors come from a human patient who was an organ donor for intestinal transplantation.

J is TRBJ1-1 and V is TRBV4-3; the D is unclear. The CDR3 totals 13 residues. In germline, CDR1 is LGHNA, CDR2 YSLEER. V lost 3 bases to trimming and J lost 3 bases, with 8 bases between them. CDR3 DNA: TGCGCCAGCAGCCAGGATCGGGACACTGAAGCTTTCTTT. The encoded protein is CASSQDRDTEAFF.

V and J are TRBV6-6 and TRBJ2-3; D may be TRBD1 or TRBD2 (5 bases each). Looked up from germline, CDR1 is MNHNY and CDR2 is SVGAGI (reference sequence). This CDR3 has 14 residues. The V and J ends lost 5 bases and 0 bases respectively, with 9 bases between them. DNA of the CDR3: TGTGCCAGCAGTCCGGGGCTTAGCACAGATACGCAGTATTTT. Residues: CASSPGLSTDTQYF.

The count of this clone is one. This chain uses TRBV10-3 with TRBJ1-4, with 7 positions matching TRBD1. CDR1 is ENHRY, CDR2 SYGVKD, per germline. With V trimmed by 6 bases and J by 4 bases, 8 bases remained unmatched. This CDR3 spans 15 amino acids. The DNA of the CDR3 is TGTGCCATCAGCCCCTCGGGACAGCTTAATGAAAAACTGTTTTTT. Translated: CAISPSGQLNEKLFF.

This clone counts as medium-sized. J is TRBJ1-3 and V is TRBV13; no firm D call. The V end lost 2 bases, the J end lost 3 bases, and 5 bases lay between the germline ends. CDR1 and CDR2 (germline): PRHDT, FYEKMQ (reference sequence). The CDR3 is 13 residues long. The CDR3 loop is CASSLTRGNTIYF. CDR3 DNA: TGTGCCAGCAGCTTAACTCGTGGAAACACCATATATTTT.

This clone was observed a few times. The CDR3 sequence is CASRNSGGSTDTQYF. The CDR3 DNA sequence: TGTGCCAGCCGGAATAGCGGGGGGAGCACAGATACGCAGTATTTT. V gene TRBV10-3 combines with J gene TRBJ2-3; TRBD2 matches at 10 bases. V dropped 10 bases and J dropped 0; count of bases not matched to a gene: 7. This CDR3 has 15 amino acids. Germline CDR1 ENHRY, CDR2 SYGVKD.

The chain combines TRBV7-2 with TRBJ2-3; TRBD2 aligns across 10 bases. The ends lost 0 bases at V and 7 bases at J; junction bases unmatched: 7. This CDR3 comprises 16 residues. The germline CDR1 and CDR2 sequences are SGHTA and FQGNSA. The CDR3 loop reads CASSLARQREGYTQYF. The CDR3 coding sequence is TGTGCCAGCAGCTTAGCGAGGCAGCGGGAGGGATATACGCAGTATTTT.

This chain joins TRBV11-2 and TRBJ2-1; TRBD2 is a possible D gene (5 bases). The V gene lost 1 base and the J gene lost 11 bases, with 9 bases spanning the gap. The CDR3 is 12 amino acids. Per the germline V gene, CDR1 is SGHAT and CDR2 is FQNNGV. CDR3 protein: CASSLGRRQQFF. The CDR3 coding sequence is TGTGCCAGCAGCTTAGGTCGGAGGCAGCAGTTCTTC.

This clone was observed a handful of times. This chain links TRBV16 with TRBJ2-2, with 7 bases lining up with TRBD1. This CDR3 has 14 amino acids. The germline V gene has CDR1 KGHSY and CDR2 FQNENV. The junction had 7 bases not matched to a gene; V was cut back by 7 bases and J by 5 bases. CDR3 nucleotide sequence: TGTGCCAGCAATCCCAGGGGGTCGACCGGGGAGCTGTTTTTT. This translates into CASNPRGSTGELFF.